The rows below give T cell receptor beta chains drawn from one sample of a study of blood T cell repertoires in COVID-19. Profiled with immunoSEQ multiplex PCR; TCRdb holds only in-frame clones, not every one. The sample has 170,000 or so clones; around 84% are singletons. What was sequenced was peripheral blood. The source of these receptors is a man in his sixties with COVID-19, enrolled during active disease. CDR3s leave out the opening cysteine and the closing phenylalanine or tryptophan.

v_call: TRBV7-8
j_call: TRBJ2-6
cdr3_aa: ASSPTGAGANVLT

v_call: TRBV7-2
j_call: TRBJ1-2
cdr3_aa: ASRLGGSGSRYGYT

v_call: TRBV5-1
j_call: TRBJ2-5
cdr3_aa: ASSLGHIQETQY

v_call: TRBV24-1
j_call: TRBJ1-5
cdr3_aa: ATSEGHTPQH

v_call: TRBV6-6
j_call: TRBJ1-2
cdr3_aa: ASSYSTAGEGGYT

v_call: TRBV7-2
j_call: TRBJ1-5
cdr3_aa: ASSLNAREGPQH

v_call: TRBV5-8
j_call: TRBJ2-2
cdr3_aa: ASSLARTVRPGELF

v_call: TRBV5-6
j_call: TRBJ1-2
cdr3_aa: ASSRDRTLYGYT

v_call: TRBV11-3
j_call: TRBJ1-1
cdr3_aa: ASSTRDTNTEAF

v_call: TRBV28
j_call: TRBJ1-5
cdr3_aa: ASSLGQGAEQPQH

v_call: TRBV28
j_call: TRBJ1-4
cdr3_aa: ASSLPGQGFEKLF

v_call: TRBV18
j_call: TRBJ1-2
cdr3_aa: ASSPPGTGYLYGYT

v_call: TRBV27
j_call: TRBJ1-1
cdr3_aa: ASSFDPSMNTEAF

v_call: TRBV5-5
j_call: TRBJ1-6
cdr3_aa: ASSLADRGFNSPLH

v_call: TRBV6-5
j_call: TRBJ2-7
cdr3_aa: ASRRIGSYEQY

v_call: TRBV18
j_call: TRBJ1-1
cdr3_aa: ASSPPGQGTHTEAF